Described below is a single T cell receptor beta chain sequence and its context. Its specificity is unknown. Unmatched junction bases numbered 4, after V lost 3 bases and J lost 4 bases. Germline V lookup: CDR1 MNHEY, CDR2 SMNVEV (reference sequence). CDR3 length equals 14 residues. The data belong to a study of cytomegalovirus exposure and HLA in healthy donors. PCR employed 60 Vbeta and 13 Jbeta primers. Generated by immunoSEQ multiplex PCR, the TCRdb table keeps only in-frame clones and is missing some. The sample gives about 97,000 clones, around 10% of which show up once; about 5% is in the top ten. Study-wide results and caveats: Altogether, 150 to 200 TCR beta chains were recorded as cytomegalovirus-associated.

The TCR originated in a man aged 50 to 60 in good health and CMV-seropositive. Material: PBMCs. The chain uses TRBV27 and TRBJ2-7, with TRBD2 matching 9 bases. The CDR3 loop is CASSFSGSRYEQYF. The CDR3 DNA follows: TGTGCCAGCAGTTTTAGCGGGAGTAGGTACGAGCAGTACTTC.